These 10 T cell receptor beta chains were all obtained from the same sample, sequenced in a study of cytomegalovirus exposure and HLA in healthy donors. 60 Vbeta and 13 Jbeta primers were used in PCR. Sequencing was performed with immunoSEQ multiplex PCR; in TCRdb, only in-frame clones are kept and a portion is missing. The data hold 55,000 or so clones, with 82% observed a single time. The sequenced material came from PBMCs. These receptors were collected from a young man in good health and CMV-seronegative.

The chain links TRBV6-5 to TRBJ2-2, with a tentative D call TRBD2 (6 bases). Looked up from germline, CDR1 is MNHEY and CDR2 is SVGAGI. Trimming stripped 10 bases from V and 1 base from J, with 16 bases between. The CDR3 length is 15 residues. The CDR3, as DNA: TGTGCCACCGCACGGGGGACGGTGAACACCGGGGAGCTGTTTTTT. Residues: CATARGTVNTGELFF.

This chain links TRBV14 with TRBJ2-7; TRBD2 aligns across 8 bases. This CDR3 region has 16 residues. The ends lost 1 base at V and 4 bases at J; junction bases unmatched: 9. CDR1 and CDR2 from the germline V gene are SGHDN and FVKESK. The CDR3 DNA is TGTGCCAGCAGCCAAGGCGTGGCTAGCGGGTCTTACGAGCAGTACTTC. Its translation is CASSQGVASGSYEQYF.

The chain employs TRBV18 and TRBJ1-5; the match to TRBD1 covers 9 bases. Unmatched junction bases numbered 5, after V lost 2 bases and J lost 0 bases. Germline CDR1 KGHSH, CDR2 LQKENI. This CDR3 comprises 17 residues. This CDR3 reads CASSPVGTGNSNQPQHF. In DNA, the CDR3 is TGTGCCAGCTCACCAGTTGGGACAGGGAATAGCAATCAGCCCCAGCATTTT.

The chain employs TRBV4-3 and TRBJ2-1; the D is unclear. V lost 0 bases and J 0 bases, leaving 9 bases between the germline ends. The CDR3 totals 16 residues. CDR1 and CDR2 from the germline V gene are LGHNA and YSLEER. The CDR3 spells CASSQEVASSYNEQFF. The CDR3 nucleotides read TGCGCCAGCAGCCAAGAGGTGGCCAGCTCCTACAATGAGCAGTTCTTC.

This clone was counted once. Here the CDR3 reads CASSKLSGTGELFF. CDR3 DNA: TGTGCCAGCAGCAAACTCAGCGGTACCGGGGAGCTGTTTTTT. The chain couples TRBV7-3 to TRBJ2-2; a weak D match, TRBD2 (5 bases). Germline V lookup: CDR1 SGHTA, CDR2 FQGTGA. V was clipped by 5 bases and J by 5 bases, with 12 bases between them. CDR3 length: 14 residues.

The chain links TRBV5-5 to TRBJ1-5; 7 positions match TRBD1. J was trimmed by 5 bases and V by 2 bases; bases with no gene match: 1. The germline CDR1 and CDR2 sequences are SGHKS and YYEKEE (reference sequence). The CDR3 has 13 amino acids. The CDR3 DNA reads TGTGCCAGCAGCTTTACAGGGGATCAGCCCCAGCATTTT. Translated, it gives CASSFTGDQPQHF. Based on the CDR3 plus reference TRBV5-5 and TRBJ1-5, the full variable domain is DAGVTQSPTHLIKTRGQQVTLRCSPISGHKSVSWYQQVLGQGPQFIFQYYEKEERGRGNFPDRFSARQFPNYSSELNVNALLLGDSALYLCASSFTGDQPQHFGDGTRLSIL.

The chain recombines TRBV9 with TRBJ1-4; D might be TRBD1 (6 bases). Germline V lookup: CDR1 SGDLS, CDR2 YYNGEE. Trimming pared 0 bases from V and 6 bases from J, leaving 15 bases between. This CDR3 contains 16 residues. The CDR3: CASSVAAGQGYEKLFF. The CDR3 nucleotides read TGTGCCAGCAGCGTAGCGGCAGGGCAGGGGTATGAAAAACTGTTTTTT. The full variable domain, its missing parts supplied by reference TRBV9 and TRBJ1-4, is DSGVTQTPKHLITATGQRVTLRCSPRSGDLSVYWYQQSLDQGLQFLIQYYNGEERAKGNILERFSAQQFPDLHSELNLSSLELGDSALYFCASSVAAGQGYEKLFFGSGTQLSVL.

This chain joins TRBV4-1 and TRBJ1-4, with no clear D. Per the germline V gene, CDR1 is MGHRA and CDR2 is YSYEKL. The CDR3 has 14 residues. V lost 1 base and J 5 bases, leaving 8 bases between the germline ends. CDR3 sequence: CASSQVSGNEKLFF. The DNA of the CDR3 is TGCGCCAGCAGCCAAGTTTCGGGAAATGAAAAACTGTTTTTT.

The gene calls are TRBV18 and TRBJ1-1; the D is unclear. V was cut by 3 bases and J by 0 bases, with 14 bases left in between. Germline V gene lookup returns CDR1 KGHSH and CDR2 LQKENI. The CDR3 length is 16 residues. CDR3 DNA: TGTGCCAGCTCACCCCAAGGGCCGGGAATGAACACTGAAGCTTTCTTT. This codes for CASSPQGPGMNTEAFF.

The rearrangement joins TRBV28 to TRBJ2-5, with TRBD1 matching 7 bases. Germline lookup yields CDR1 MDHEN and CDR2 SYDVKM. Germline trimming cut 3 bases from V and 1 base from J; bases unmatched to any gene: 8. This CDR3 has 16 residues. CDR3 DNA: TGTGCCAGCAGTTTTAGCCCGACAGGGACCCAAGAGACCCAGTACTTC. Amino acids: CASSFSPTGTQETQYF.